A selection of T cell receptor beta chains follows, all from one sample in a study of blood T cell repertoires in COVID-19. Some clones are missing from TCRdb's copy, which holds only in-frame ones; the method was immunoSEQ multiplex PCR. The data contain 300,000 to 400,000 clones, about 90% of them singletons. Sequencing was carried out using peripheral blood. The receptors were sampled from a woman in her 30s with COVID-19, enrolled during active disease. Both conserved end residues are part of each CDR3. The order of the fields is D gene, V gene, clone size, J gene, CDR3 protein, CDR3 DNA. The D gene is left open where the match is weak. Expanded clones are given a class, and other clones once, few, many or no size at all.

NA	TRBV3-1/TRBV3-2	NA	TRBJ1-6	CASSQPSRGAVIPSYNSPLHF	TGTGCCAGCAGCCAACCAAGTCGGGGGGCGGTTATTCCGAGCTATAATTCACCCCTCCACTTT
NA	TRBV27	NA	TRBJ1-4	CASRGAATNEKLFF	TGTGCCAGCAGAGGGGCAGCAACTAATGAAAAACTGTTTTTT
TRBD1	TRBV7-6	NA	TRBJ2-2	CASSLGVQGAPPLNTGELFF	TGTGCCAGCAGCTTAGGTGTCCAGGGGGCCCCACCTCTAAACACCGGGGAGCTGTTTTTT
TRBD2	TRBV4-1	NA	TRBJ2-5	CASSQGSSGGETQYF	TGCGCCAGCAGCCAAGGGTCTAGCGGGGGTGAGACCCAGTACTTC
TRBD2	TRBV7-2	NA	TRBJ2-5	CASSLRDRLAGIQETQYF	TGTGCCAGCAGCTTAAGAGATCGACTAGCGGGAATCCAAGAGACCCAGTACTTC
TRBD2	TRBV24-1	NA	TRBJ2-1	CATSDGTSGARGGEQFF	TGTGCCACCAGTGATGGGACTAGCGGGGCAAGGGGTGGAGAGCAGTTCTTC
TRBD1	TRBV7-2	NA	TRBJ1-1	CASSDTGGAGDTEAFF	TGTGCCAGCAGCGATACAGGGGGCGCTGGTGACACTGAAGCTTTCTTT
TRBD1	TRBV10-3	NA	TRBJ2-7	CATRTGTEDYEQYF	TGTGCCACCAGGACCGGGACAGAGGATTACGAGCAGTACTTC
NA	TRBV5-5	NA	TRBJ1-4	CASSFRTATNEKLFF	TGTGCCAGCAGCTTTCGGACAGCAACTAATGAAAAACTGTTTTTT
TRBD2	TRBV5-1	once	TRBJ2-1	CASSPGTSGSSSYNEQFF	TGCGCCAGCAGCCCCGGGACTAGCGGGAGTAGTTCCTACAATGAGCAGTTCTTC
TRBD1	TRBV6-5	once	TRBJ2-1	CASSYSTGTGDFF	TGTGCCAGCAGTTACTCCACCGGGACAGGGGACTTCTTC
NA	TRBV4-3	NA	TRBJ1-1	CASSQDRSAGVGLAEAFF	TGCGCCAGCAGCCAAGATAGGTCCGCGGGGGTGGGTTTGGCTGAAGCTTTCTTT
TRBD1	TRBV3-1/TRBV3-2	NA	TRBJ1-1	CASSQGTGSEAFF	TGTGCCAGCAGCCAAGGGACAGGGTCTGAAGCTTTCTTT
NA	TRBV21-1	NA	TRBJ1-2	CASSKGCAGERNYGYTF	TGTGCCAGCAGCAAAGGATGCGCGGGGGAACGAAACTATGGCTACACCTTC
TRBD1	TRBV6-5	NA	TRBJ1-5	CASSSRGQQPQHF	TGTGCCAGCAGTTCCAGGGGGCAGCAGCCCCAGCATTTT
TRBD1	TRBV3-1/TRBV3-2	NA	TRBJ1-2	CASSPGGEYGYTF	TGTGCCAGCAGCCCAGGGGGAGAATATGGCTACACCTTC
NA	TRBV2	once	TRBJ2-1	CASSEALAPYNEQFF	TGTGCCAGCAGTGAAGCGCTAGCCCCCTACAATGAGCAGTTCTTC
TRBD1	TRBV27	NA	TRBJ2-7	CASSSDRGPYEQYF	TGTGCCAGCAGTTCGGACAGGGGACCCTACGAGCAGTACTTC
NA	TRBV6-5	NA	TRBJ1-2	CASTRGWSDYGYTF	TGTGCCAGCACCAGGGGCTGGAGTGACTATGGCTACACCTTC
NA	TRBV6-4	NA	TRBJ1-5	CASSESGINQPQHF	TGTGCCAGCAGTGAGTCAGGGATCAATCAGCCCCAGCATTTT
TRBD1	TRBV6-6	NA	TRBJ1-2	CASSSTGVVDYGYTF	TGTGCCAGCAGTTCGACAGGGGTCGTTGACTATGGCTACACCTTC
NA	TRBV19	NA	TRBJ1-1	CASSPKAGIITEAFF	TGTGCCAGTAGTCCCAAGGCGGGGATCATTACTGAAGCTTTCTTT
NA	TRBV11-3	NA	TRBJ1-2	CASSPRGGPRYGYTF	TGTGCCAGCAGCCCTAGGGGGGGGCCACGGTATGGCTACACCTTC
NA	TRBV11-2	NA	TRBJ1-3	CASSSLRKREHSGNTIYF	TGTGCCAGCAGCTCCTTGCGGAAACGGGAGCACTCTGGAAACACCATATATTTT
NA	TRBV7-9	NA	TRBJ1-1	CASSLGTQNTEAFF	TGTGCCAGCAGCTTAGGGACACAGAACACTGAAGCTTTCTTT
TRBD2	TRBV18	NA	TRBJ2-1	CASSPKAGAPPYNEQFF	TGTGCCAGCTCACCGAAAGCGGGAGCCCCCCCCTACAATGAGCAGTTCTTC
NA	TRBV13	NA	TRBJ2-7	CASRAEGRYEQYF	TGTGCCAGCAGGGCCGAGGGTCGCTACGAGCAGTACTTC
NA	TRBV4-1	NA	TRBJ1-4	CASSQDRGRFLDEKLFF	TGCGCCAGCAGCCAAGATCGGGGTCGGTTTCTGGATGAAAAACTGTTTTTT
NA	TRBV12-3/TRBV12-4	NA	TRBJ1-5	CASSLGSQPQHF	TGTGCCAGCAGTTTAGGGAGTCAGCCCCAGCATTTT
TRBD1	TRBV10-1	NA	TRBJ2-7	CASSEDRGEQYF	TGCGCCAGCAGTGAGGACAGGGGCGAGCAGTACTTC
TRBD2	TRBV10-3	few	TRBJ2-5	CAISESNSPALTSGQETQYF	TGTGCCATCAGTGAGTCAAACAGCCCAGCCCTGACTAGCGGCCAAGAGACCCAGTACTTC
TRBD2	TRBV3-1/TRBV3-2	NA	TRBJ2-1	CASSQDAASGRKQFF	TGTGCCAGCAGCCAAGATGCGGCTAGCGGGCGGAAGCAGTTCTTC
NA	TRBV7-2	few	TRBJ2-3	CASSLSSSETDTQYF	TGTGCCAGCAGCTTATCTAGCAGTGAGACAGATACGCAGTATTTT
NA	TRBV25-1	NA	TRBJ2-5	CASSEARSLQETQYF	TGTGCCAGCAGTGAGGCCCGAAGTCTTCAAGAGACCCAGTACTTC
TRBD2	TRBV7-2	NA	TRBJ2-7	CASSPSGLSYEQYF	TGTGCCAGCAGCCCCTCGGGACTATCCTACGAGCAGTACTTC